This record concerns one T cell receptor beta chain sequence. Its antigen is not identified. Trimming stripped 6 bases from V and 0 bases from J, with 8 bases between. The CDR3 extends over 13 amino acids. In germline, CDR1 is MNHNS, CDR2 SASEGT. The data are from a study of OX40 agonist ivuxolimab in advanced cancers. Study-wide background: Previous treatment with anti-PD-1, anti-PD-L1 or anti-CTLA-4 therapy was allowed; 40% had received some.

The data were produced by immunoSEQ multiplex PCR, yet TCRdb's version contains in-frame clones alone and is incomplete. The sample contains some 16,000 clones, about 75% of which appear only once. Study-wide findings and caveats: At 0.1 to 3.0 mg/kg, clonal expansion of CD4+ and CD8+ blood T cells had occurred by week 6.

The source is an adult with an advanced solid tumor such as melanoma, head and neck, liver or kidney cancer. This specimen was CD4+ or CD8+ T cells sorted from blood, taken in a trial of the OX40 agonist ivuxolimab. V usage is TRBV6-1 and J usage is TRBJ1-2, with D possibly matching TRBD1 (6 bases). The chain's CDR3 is CASSRTANYGYTF. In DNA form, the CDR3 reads TGTGCCAGCAGCAGGACAGCTAACTATGGCTACACCTTC.